The entry that follows covers one T cell receptor (beta chain) sequence. The CDR3 has 15 amino acids. V was trimmed by 3 bases and J by 2 bases, leaving 16 bases between them. Germline CDR1 and CDR2: SQVTM and ANQGSEA. These data belong to a study of response to subunit inactivated influenza vaccine. Via MiXCR, TCRdb re-called the RT-PCR reads, giving one row per CDR3 protein. The sample yields about 780,000 distinct CDR3 sequences, roughly 18% seen once. The clonotype comes from a man aged 50 to 59 who received an inactivated influenza vaccine. The sequenced sample was PBMCs from blood, obtained more than 4 days after vaccination. The chain couples TRBV29-1 to TRBJ2-5; D is unclear. CDR3: CSVEVNLPIQETQYF. The CDR3 DNA is TGCAGCGTTGAGGTCAATTTACCGATTCAAGAGACCCAGTACTTC.